The entry below gives a single TCR beta chain sequence along with its context. No antigen is known for it. The sample is drawn from a study of T cells expressing NK-cell markers. Turning to the study itself: Repertoires of TCR beta were obtained from T cells sorted as CD3+CD56+NKG2C+, CD3+CD56+NKG2C- and CD3+CD56-NKG2C+.

The germline V gene has CDR1 MDHEN and CDR2 SYDVKM. The CDR3 has 13 residues. Findings and caveats of the study: As a fraction of CD8+ T cells, dominant NKG2C+ clonotypes reached about 1.0-7.5% in 5 or 6 donors. Expanded clones of NKG2C+ T cells had an unclear HCMV specificity.

UMI-tagged 5'RACE template switching yielded the TCR beta cDNA. TCRdb re-called the 5' RACE reads; every CDR3 protein appears as one record, without DNA. This sample's table reports about half a million distinct CDR3 sequences. This chain connects TRBV28 to TRBJ2-3. This TCR was sampled from a woman aged 45 to 65 in good health. The sequenced sample consisted of blood T cells: a sorted CD56 or NKG2C T cell subset, CD4+ or CD8+ T cells, or bulk PBMC T cells (not recorded which). CDR3 region: CASDLGFSDTQYF.